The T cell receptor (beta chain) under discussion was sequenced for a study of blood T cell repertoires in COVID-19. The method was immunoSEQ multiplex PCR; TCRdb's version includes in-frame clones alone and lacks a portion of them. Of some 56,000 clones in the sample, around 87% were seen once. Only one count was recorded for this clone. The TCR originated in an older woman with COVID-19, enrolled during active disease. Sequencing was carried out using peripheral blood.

CDR3 in DNA: TGCAGCGTTGTAGTAGACTCTTTGTACAATGAGCAGTTCTTC. Its translation is CSVVVDSLYNEQFF. The chain recombines TRBV29-1 with TRBJ2-1; D is uncertain. This CDR3 contains 14 residues. Germline V lookup: CDR1 SQVTM, CDR2 ANQGSEA. Trimming cost V 4 bases and J 4 bases, with 14 bases left between them.